Listed here is a single T cell receptor (beta chain). This entry comes from a study of blood T cell repertoires in COVID-19. Study-wide context: COVID-19 samples, acute and convalescent, were from the United States, Italy and Spain. T cells, B-cell-depleted T cells, or PBMCs provided the cDNA or gDNA that served as material.

This CDR3 region has 16 residues. The germline V and J ends were trimmed by 6 bases and 0 bases, with 18 bases remaining between them. Looked up from germline, CDR1 is LNHDA and CDR2 is SQIVND (reference sequence). Study processing details: Counts of nucleated cells, estimated from reference gene primer amplification, were obtained. Sequencing used immunoSEQ multiplex PCR; TCRdb keeps in-frame clones, though not all of them. V and J calls and clone size are those listed in that table; D and trimming were worked out from the DNA. Of 160,000 or so clones listed, approximately 80% are singletons. The source of this sequence is an elderly woman with acute or convalescent COVID-19. The rearrangement joins TRBV19 to TRBJ2-7; D might be TRBD1 (6 bases). Sequenced sample: peripheral blood. The CDR3 is CASSMDSGVSSYEQYF. DNA of the CDR3: TGTGCCAGTAGCATGGACAGCGGTGTAAGCTCCTACGAGCAGTACTTC.